A selection of T cell receptor beta chains follows, all from one sample in a study of ipilimumab plus nivolumab after autologous stem cell transplantation. Assay used: immunoSEQ multiplex PCR; TCRdb lists only in-frame clones, some missing. The table records about 920 clones, less than 75% of them present only once. The sequencing here drew on PBMCs, taken in a trial of ipilimumab plus nivolumab as post-transplant consolidation. Receptors were obtained from a male donor with primary mediastinal lymphoma. Both conserved end residues are part of each CDR3. Each record gives: J gene, CDR3 length, V gene, D gene, clone size, CDR3 DNA, CDR3 protein. The D gene is left open where the match is weak. For some rows the clone size is stated as once, few or many, or as a class when expanded; others skip it.

j_gene: TRBJ2-7; len: 18; v_gene: TRBV23-1; d_gene: TRBD2; abundance: -; CDR3nt: TGCGCCAGCAGTCAATCCCATAAACCAGCGGGGGGGTCCTACGAGCAGTACTTC; CDR3aa: CASSQSHKPAGGSYEQYF
j_gene: TRBJ1-5; len: 18; v_gene: TRBV15; d_gene: -; abundance: -; CDR3nt: TGTGCCACCAGCAGAGATAACAGGGCCAGGGTAACGAGTCAGCCCCAGCATTTT; CDR3aa: CATSRDNRARVTSQPQHF
j_gene: TRBJ1-1; len: 15; v_gene: TRBV4-1; d_gene: -; abundance: -; CDR3nt: TGCGCCAGCAGCCAAGAGGACAGACAGAACACTGAAGCTTTCTTT; CDR3aa: CASSQEDRQNTEAFF
j_gene: TRBJ2-7; len: 14; v_gene: TRBV28; d_gene: TRBD2; abundance: few; CDR3nt: TGTGCCAGCAGTTGGACTAGCGCAGACTACGAGCAGTACTTC; CDR3aa: CASSWTSADYEQYF
j_gene: TRBJ1-4; len: 16; v_gene: TRBV21-1; d_gene: -; abundance: -; CDR3nt: TGTGCCAGCAGCAATGGGGGGGACAGAAGAAAGGAAAAACTGTTTTTT; CDR3aa: CASSNGGDRRKEKLFF
j_gene: TRBJ2-1; len: 11; v_gene: TRBV19; d_gene: -; abundance: few; CDR3nt: TGTGCCAGTAGTCTCGGGGATGAGCAGTTCTTC; CDR3aa: CASSLGDEQFF
j_gene: TRBJ1-4; len: 15; v_gene: TRBV30; d_gene: TRBD1; abundance: -; CDR3nt: TGTGCCTGGAGCGCGCAGGGGGACAGAAATGAAAAACTGTTTTTT; CDR3aa: CAWSAQGDRNEKLFF
j_gene: TRBJ2-7; len: 11; v_gene: TRBV20-1; d_gene: -; abundance: -; CDR3nt: TGCAGTGCTAGGCTAGCAAACGAGCAGTACTTC; CDR3aa: CSARLANEQYF
j_gene: TRBJ1-6; len: 16; v_gene: TRBV27; d_gene: TRBD1; abundance: -; CDR3nt: TGTGCCAGCAGTTTACTGATTCAGGGGGGGAATTCACCCCTCCACTTT; CDR3aa: CASSLLIQGGNSPLHF
j_gene: TRBJ1-3; len: 18; v_gene: TRBV30; d_gene: TRBD1; abundance: -; CDR3nt: TGTGCCTGGAGTGCACAGACTCCGGGACAGACCTCTGGAAACACCATATATTTT; CDR3aa: CAWSAQTPGQTSGNTIYF
j_gene: TRBJ1-2; len: 16; v_gene: TRBV27; d_gene: -; abundance: -; CDR3nt: TGTGCCAGCAGTTTAACTGGACAGCCCCTAAGATATGGCTACACCTTC; CDR3aa: CASSLTGQPLRYGYTF
j_gene: TRBJ1-2; len: 14; v_gene: TRBV5-8; d_gene: TRBD1; abundance: -; CDR3nt: TGTGCCAGCAGCCCGACCGGGACAGCGTATGGCTACACCTTC; CDR3aa: CASSPTGTAYGYTF
j_gene: TRBJ2-1; len: 11; v_gene: TRBV5-1; d_gene: -; abundance: -; CDR3nt: TGCGCCAGCAGCTTCGGCAATGAGCAGTTCTTC; CDR3aa: CASSFGNEQFF
j_gene: TRBJ1-4; len: 16; v_gene: TRBV6-5; d_gene: TRBD1; abundance: -; CDR3nt: TGTGCCAGCAGTTCAGGGGGCCATCGAACTAATGAAAAACTGTTTTTT; CDR3aa: CASSSGGHRTNEKLFF
j_gene: TRBJ2-7; len: 12; v_gene: TRBV28; d_gene: -; abundance: -; CDR3nt: TGTGCCAGCAGTTTACAGTCCTACGAGCAGTACTTC; CDR3aa: CASSLQSYEQYF
j_gene: TRBJ2-7; len: 15; v_gene: TRBV28; d_gene: TRBD1; abundance: -; CDR3nt: TGTGCCAGCAGTTCACAGGGGGCTAGATCGAGGGAGCAGTACTTC; CDR3aa: CASSSQGARSREQYF
j_gene: TRBJ1-1; len: 15; v_gene: TRBV4-1; d_gene: -; abundance: -; CDR3nt: TGCGCCAGCAGCCAAGGGGGATCATCGAACACTGAAGCTTTCTTT; CDR3aa: CASSQGGSSNTEAFF
j_gene: TRBJ2-6; len: 16; v_gene: TRBV6-1; d_gene: -; abundance: -; CDR3nt: TGTGCCAGCAGTGAGAGCGACGGCTCTGGGGCCAACGTCCTGACTTTC; CDR3aa: CASSESDGSGANVLTF
j_gene: TRBJ1-4; len: 14; v_gene: TRBV6-1; d_gene: -; abundance: -; CDR3nt: TGTGCCACAGGGGAACAAGGGTTTAATGAAAAACTGTTTTTT; CDR3aa: CATGEQGFNEKLFF
j_gene: TRBJ2-7; len: 13; v_gene: TRBV28; d_gene: -; abundance: -; CDR3nt: TGTGCCAGCAGCATATTCGAAGGTCTCCAGCAGTACTTC; CDR3aa: CASSIFEGLQQYF
j_gene: TRBJ1-2; len: 15; v_gene: TRBV4-1; d_gene: -; abundance: -; CDR3nt: TGCGCCAGCAGCCCAGCCCCCGGGGGGAACTATGGCTACACCTTC; CDR3aa: CASSPAPGGNYGYTF
j_gene: TRBJ1-4; len: 14; v_gene: TRBV30; d_gene: TRBD1; abundance: -; CDR3nt: TGTGCCTGGAGAGGGGACAGTAAAAATGAAAAACTGTTTTTT; CDR3aa: CAWRGDSKNEKLFF
j_gene: TRBJ2-7; len: 17; v_gene: TRBV11-2; d_gene: -; abundance: -; CDR3nt: TGTGCCAGCAGCTTAGGGCCTTCGGGACCAGGGACCTACGAGCAGTACTTC; CDR3aa: CASSLGPSGPGTYEQYF
j_gene: TRBJ1-2; len: 13; v_gene: TRBV7-9; d_gene: -; abundance: -; CDR3nt: TGTGCCAGCAGCCCCTCAGGCCCTTATGGCTACACCTTC; CDR3aa: CASSPSGPYGYTF
j_gene: TRBJ1-2; len: 16; v_gene: TRBV7-1; d_gene: TRBD1; abundance: -; CDR3nt: TGTGCCAGCAGCTTCGGAACAGGGGGACCTAACTATGGCTACACCTTC; CDR3aa: CASSFGTGGPNYGYTF
j_gene: TRBJ2-3; len: 16; v_gene: TRBV28; d_gene: -; abundance: -; CDR3nt: TGTGCCAGCAGCCCCCGACTACCCGGAGGTGCAGATACGCAGTATTTT; CDR3aa: CASSPRLPGGADTQYF
j_gene: TRBJ2-7; len: 14; v_gene: TRBV2; d_gene: TRBD1; abundance: few; CDR3nt: TGTGCCAGCAGAAGGGACAGACCCTCCTACGAGCAGTACTTC; CDR3aa: CASRRDRPSYEQYF
j_gene: TRBJ2-7; len: 14; v_gene: TRBV21-1; d_gene: -; abundance: -; CDR3nt: TGTGCCAGCCCCGACCCTAGACACCGTTACGAGCAGTACTTC; CDR3aa: CASPDPRHRYEQYF
j_gene: TRBJ2-1; len: 16; v_gene: TRBV9; d_gene: TRBD2; abundance: -; CDR3nt: TGTGCCAGCAGCGTATCGTTTGGACTAGCGGGAGTTCGGCAGTTCTTC; CDR3aa: CASSVSFGLAGVRQFF
j_gene: TRBJ2-3; len: 14; v_gene: TRBV19; d_gene: -; abundance: -; CDR3nt: TGTGCCAGTAGTATTAAACTAGGCACAGATACGCAGTATTTT; CDR3aa: CASSIKLGTDTQYF
j_gene: TRBJ1-4; len: 14; v_gene: TRBV6-5; d_gene: -; abundance: -; CDR3nt: TGTGCCAGCAGCGGGGGGCCAACTAATGAAAAACTGTTTTTT; CDR3aa: CASSGGPTNEKLFF
j_gene: TRBJ2-7; len: 13; v_gene: TRBV6-5; d_gene: -; abundance: -; CDR3nt: TGTGCCAGCAGTTATGGATACTCCTACGAGCAGTACTTC; CDR3aa: CASSYGYSYEQYF
j_gene: TRBJ1-2; len: 15; v_gene: TRBV7-8; d_gene: -; abundance: -; CDR3nt: TGTGCCAGCAGCCTACCGCAGGGAGAGCCCTATGGCTACACCTTC; CDR3aa: CASSLPQGEPYGYTF
j_gene: TRBJ1-5; len: 14; v_gene: TRBV6-6; d_gene: -; abundance: -; CDR3nt: TGTGCCAGCTCGCAGGGTCTAAGCAATCAGCCCCAGCATTTT; CDR3aa: CASSQGLSNQPQHF
j_gene: TRBJ1-1; len: 15; v_gene: TRBV27; d_gene: TRBD1; abundance: -; CDR3nt: TGTGCCAGCAGTAACCGGGGACAGACGGACACTGAAGCTTTCTTT; CDR3aa: CASSNRGQTDTEAFF
j_gene: TRBJ2-7; len: 14; v_gene: TRBV6-1; d_gene: TRBD2; abundance: -; CDR3nt: TGTGCCAGCAGAAAACTAGCGGGAGCCCGCGAGCAGTACTTC; CDR3aa: CASRKLAGAREQYF
j_gene: TRBJ2-5; len: 15; v_gene: TRBV7-3; d_gene: -; abundance: -; CDR3nt: TGTGCCAGCAGCCAACGGCAGGGGTTAGAAGAGACCCAGTACTTC; CDR3aa: CASSQRQGLEETQYF
j_gene: TRBJ2-3; len: 13; v_gene: TRBV2; d_gene: -; abundance: -; CDR3nt: TGTGCCACCTCCCGCTTGAGTACAGATACGCAGTATTTT; CDR3aa: CATSRLSTDTQYF
j_gene: TRBJ2-5; len: 17; v_gene: TRBV7-9; d_gene: TRBD2; abundance: -; CDR3nt: TGTGCCAGCAGCCCAATACCGGGACTAGCGGGTGTGGGGACCCAGTACTTC; CDR3aa: CASSPIPGLAGVGTQYF
j_gene: TRBJ1-1; len: 15; v_gene: TRBV13; d_gene: TRBD1; abundance: -; CDR3nt: TGTGCCAGCAGCTCTCCCGGGACAGGGAACACTGAAGCTTTCTTT; CDR3aa: CASSSPGTGNTEAFF
j_gene: TRBJ2-3; len: 11; v_gene: TRBV11-2; d_gene: -; abundance: few; CDR3nt: TGTGCCAGCACCCCGGGACTTGTCATGAATTTT; CDR3aa: CASTPGLVMNF
j_gene: TRBJ1-4; len: 19; v_gene: TRBV28; d_gene: -; abundance: large; CDR3nt: TGTGCCAGCAGACCCTTGAAGCAGGGCCCCGATGCAACTAATGAAAAACTGTTTTTT; CDR3aa: CASRPLKQGPDATNEKLFF
j_gene: TRBJ2-1; len: 18; v_gene: TRBV19; d_gene: -; abundance: -; CDR3nt: TGTGCCAGTAGTAACGGGGTACCGGGACTTAGCTCCTACAATGAGCAGTTCTTC; CDR3aa: CASSNGVPGLSSYNEQFF